The clone carrying this TCR beta chain was found a few times. Its antigen remains unidentified. This specimen belongs to a study of T-cell memory formation after mild COVID-19. Across the whole study: Among the donors, TCR clusters were largely specific to each donor. Findings of the study overall: The authors left the SARS-CoV-2 specificity of second-wave clones peaking on day 37 unconfirmed. CD4/CD8 balance characterized clones contracting day 15 to 85, and CD4+ skew characterized later expanders. Pre-infection memory showed some responding clones, and this suggested that cross-reactive memory joined.

TCRdb independently ran MiXCR on the 5' RACE reads; one entry per CDR3 protein. This table has around 500,000 distinct CDR3 sequences, 15% to 20% appearing once. The CDR3 runs to 15 residues. Trimming removed 4 bases at V and 5 bases at J, with 18 bases between. Per the germline V gene, CDR1 is LGHDT and CDR2 is YNNKEL (reference sequence). The chain is built from TRBV3-1 and TRBJ2-7; tentatively, D is TRBD2 (6 bases). Input material: PBMCs or a T cell subset sorted from them (not recorded which). The sequence came from an adult woman who had mild COVID-19 (a few samples of this study predate the infection). Cell type and time point are not known. The CDR3 here is CASSLSLGRTNEQYF. The CDR3 DNA reads as TGTGCCAGCAGCCTCTCTCTAGGACGGACTAACGAGCAGTACTTC.